Given below is one T cell receptor (beta chain) in context. Antigen specificity is unknown. This record belongs to a study of T-cell reconstitution after alpha-beta-depleted transplantation in children. Study-level results: There were reportedly several hundred expanded graft clones from which alpha-beta T cells came about two months after transplant.

Library preparation (for TCRbeta) was performed with unique molecular identifiers. One entry per CDR3 protein results from TCRdb running MiXCR on the PCR reads. The sample has fewer than 550,000 distinct CDR3 sequences; about an eighth are singletons. With V trimmed by 1 base and J by 8 bases, 7 bases remained unmatched. Germline V gives CDR1 LNHNV, CDR2 YYDKDF (reference sequence). The CDR3 contains 16 residues. The rearrangement uses TRBV15 and TRBJ2-4; 11 bases fit TRBD2. Source: PBMCs, mostly from graft donor cells, taken 180 days after TCRalphabeta/CD19-depleted stem cell transplant. The receptor was derived from a female patient aged 2 to 10 who had a stem cell transplant for aplastic anemia, so the T cells may come from the graft donor. CDR3 protein: CATSRGSGRASDIQYF. For the CDR3, the DNA is TGTGCCACCAGCAGAGGTAGCGGGAGGGCCAGTGACATTCAGTACTTC.